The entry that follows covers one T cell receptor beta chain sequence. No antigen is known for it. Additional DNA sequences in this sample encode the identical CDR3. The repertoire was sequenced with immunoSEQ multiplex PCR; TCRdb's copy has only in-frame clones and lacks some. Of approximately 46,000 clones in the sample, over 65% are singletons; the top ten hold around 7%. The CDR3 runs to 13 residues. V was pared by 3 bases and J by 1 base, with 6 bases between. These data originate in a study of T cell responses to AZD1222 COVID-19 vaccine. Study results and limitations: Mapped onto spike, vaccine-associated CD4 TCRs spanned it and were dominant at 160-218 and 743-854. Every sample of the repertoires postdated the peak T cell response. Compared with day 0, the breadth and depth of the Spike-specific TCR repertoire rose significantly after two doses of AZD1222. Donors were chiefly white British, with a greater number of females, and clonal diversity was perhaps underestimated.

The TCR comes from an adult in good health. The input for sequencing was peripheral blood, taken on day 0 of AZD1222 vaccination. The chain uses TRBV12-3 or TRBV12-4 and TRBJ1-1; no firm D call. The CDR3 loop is CASSLRGNTEAFF. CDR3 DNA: TGTGCCAGCAGTTTGAGAGGGAACACTGAAGCTTTCTTT.